A selection of T cell receptor beta chains follows, all from one sample in a study of blood T cell repertoires in COVID-19. Measured with immunoSEQ multiplex PCR; TCRdb has only the in-frame clones, and not every one. The table has around 370,000 clones, about 93% seen once. The sample was peripheral blood. Receptors were obtained from a woman between 18 and 29 years old who had recovered from COVID-19. CDR3s include the opening cysteine and the closing phenylalanine or tryptophan. The D gene is left open where the match is weak. Part of the rows lack a size; the others show once, few, many or a class for expanded clones.

v_gene	abundance	j_gene	d_gene	CDR3nt	CDR3aa
TRBV20-1	-	TRBJ1-4	-	TGCAGTGCTAGTCAGGGCCAGACCGCCTTGGAAAAACTGTTTTTT	CSASQGQTALEKLFF
TRBV2	-	TRBJ1-3	-	TGTGCCAGCAGCAGTAACTCTGGAAACACCATATATTTT	CASSSNSGNTIYF
TRBV11-2	-	TRBJ2-1	TRBD2	TGTGCCAGCAGCGTGACTAGCTGGGCCAACAATGAGCAGTTCTTC	CASSVTSWANNEQFF
TRBV24-1	-	TRBJ2-3	-	TGTGCCACCAGTGATCCGGGTGGAGGACGATCTAGCACAGATACGCAGTATTTT	CATSDPGGGRSSTDTQYF
TRBV18	-	TRBJ1-6	-	TGTGCCAGCTCACCTTTACAGGATAATTCACCCCTCCACTTT	CASSPLQDNSPLHF
TRBV28	once	TRBJ2-3	-	TGTGCCAGCAGTTTGCGGGTGATGAACACAGATACGCAGTATTTT	CASSLRVMNTDTQYF
TRBV7-8	-	TRBJ2-1	-	TGTGCCAGCAGCCCCCAGGGGTACGGCGGGAGCTCCTACAATGAGCAGTTCTTC	CASSPQGYGGSSYNEQFF
TRBV19	-	TRBJ1-5	-	TGTGCCAGTAGTCCAATCGGGACTCCAGGTTACAATCAGCCCCAGCATTTT	CASSPIGTPGYNQPQHF
TRBV27	once	TRBJ2-5	TRBD1	TGTGCCAGCAGTGGCAACGGGACAGCCAGGAGAAAGGCCCAGTACTTC	CASSGNGTARRKAQYF
TRBV5-1	-	TRBJ2-6	TRBD1	TGCGCCAGCAGCTTGAGGCGGGACAGGGGCTCCGGGGCCAACGTCCTGACTTTC	CASSLRRDRGSGANVLTF
TRBV7-2	-	TRBJ2-3	TRBD2	TGTGCCAGCAGCTTAGGATCGGCTAGCGGGAGTGCAGATACGCAGTATTTT	CASSLGSASGSADTQYF
TRBV30	-	TRBJ1-5	-	TGTGCCTGGAGTCCCCATAGCAATCAGCCCCAGCATTTT	CAWSPHSNQPQHF
TRBV5-1	-	TRBJ2-6	TRBD1	TGCGCCAGCAGCCCGGGACAGGGCCCACCTGGGGCCAACGTCCTGACTTTC	CASSPGQGPPGANVLTF
TRBV28	once	TRBJ2-3	-	TGTGCCAGCAGTGCGACAGGCACATATAGCACAGATACGCAGTATTTT	CASSATGTYSTDTQYF
TRBV10-3	-	TRBJ1-2	TRBD1	TGTGCCACCGGACAGGGGACTGCCTATGGCTACACCTTC	CATGQGTAYGYTF
TRBV4-3	-	TRBJ2-1	TRBD2	TGCGCCAGCAGCCAAGATACGACTAGCGGGAGGTTCAATGAGCAGTTCTTC	CASSQDTTSGRFNEQFF
TRBV27	-	TRBJ1-1	-	TGTGCCAGCAGTTTACGGCCGTGGCAGGGTGTCACTGAAGCTTTCTTT	CASSLRPWQGVTEAFF
TRBV6-2/TRBV6-3	-	TRBJ2-3	-	TGTGCCAGCAGCTCCCGCCGGGATACGCAGTATTTT	CASSSRRDTQYF
TRBV6-2/TRBV6-3	-	TRBJ1-2	-	TGTGCCAGCAGTACCTACCCCACGCCGGGAGTCAACTATGGCTACACCTTC	CASSTYPTPGVNYGYTF
TRBV28	-	TRBJ1-2	TRBD1	TGTGCCAGCAGTTTAGGCTTAGGGGACAGGGGGCCGGGTGGCTACACCTTC	CASSLGLGDRGPGGYTF
TRBV6-5	-	TRBJ1-2	-	TGTGCCAGCTTCAGGGTGAAGGATGGCTACACCTTC	CASFRVKDGYTF
TRBV18	-	TRBJ2-5	-	TGTGCCAGCTCACCGACCCCGTCCGAGGTGGAGACCCAGTACTTC	CASSPTPSEVETQYF
TRBV19	once	TRBJ1-1	TRBD1	TGTGCCAGTAGGACCAACAGGGGAGCTGAAGCTTTCTTT	CASRTNRGAEAFF
TRBV11-3	many	TRBJ2-2	-	TGTGCCAGCAGCTTAGAAGGGGCCGGGGAGCTGTTTTTT	CASSLEGAGELFF
TRBV20-1	-	TRBJ2-1	-	TGCAGTGCTAGTGCCTTGGATGGGGGCAAGCAGTTCTTC	CSASALDGGKQFF
TRBV10-3	-	TRBJ1-1	-	TGTGCCATCAGTAAAACGGGGGGCTCTGACACTGAAGCTTTCTTT	CAISKTGGSDTEAFF